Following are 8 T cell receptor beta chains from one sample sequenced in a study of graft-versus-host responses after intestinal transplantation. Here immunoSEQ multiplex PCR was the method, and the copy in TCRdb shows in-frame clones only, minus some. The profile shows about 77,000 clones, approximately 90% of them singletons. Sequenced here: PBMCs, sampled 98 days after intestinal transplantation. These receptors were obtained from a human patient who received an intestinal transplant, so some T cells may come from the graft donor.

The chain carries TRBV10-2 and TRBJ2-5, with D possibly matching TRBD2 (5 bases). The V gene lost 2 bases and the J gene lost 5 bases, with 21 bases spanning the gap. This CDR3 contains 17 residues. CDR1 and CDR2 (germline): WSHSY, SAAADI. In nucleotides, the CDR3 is TGCGCCAGCAGTGAGCCTGGACGCGGGCCGGTCCCTGAGACCCAGTACTTC. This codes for CASSEPGRGPVPETQYF.

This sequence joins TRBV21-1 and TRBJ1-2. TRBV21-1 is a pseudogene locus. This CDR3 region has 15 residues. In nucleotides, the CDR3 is TGTGCCAGCAGCAAAAGTCAGGTCTGGGGCTATGGCTACACCTTC. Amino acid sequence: CASSKSQVWGYGYTF.

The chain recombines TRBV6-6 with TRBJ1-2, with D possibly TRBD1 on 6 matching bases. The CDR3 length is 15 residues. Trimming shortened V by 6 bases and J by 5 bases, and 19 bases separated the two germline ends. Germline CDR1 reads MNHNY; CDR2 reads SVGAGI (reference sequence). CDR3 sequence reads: CASSRNRDRPYGYTF. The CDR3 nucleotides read TGTGCCAGCAGCCGTAATAGAGACAGGCCGTATGGCTACACCTTC.

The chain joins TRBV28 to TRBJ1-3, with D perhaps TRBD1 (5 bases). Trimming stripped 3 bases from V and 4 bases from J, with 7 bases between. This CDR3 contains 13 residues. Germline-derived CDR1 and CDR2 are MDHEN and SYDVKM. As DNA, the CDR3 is TGTGCCAGCAGTTTCAGGGCAGGAAACACCATATATTTT. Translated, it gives CASSFRAGNTIYF.

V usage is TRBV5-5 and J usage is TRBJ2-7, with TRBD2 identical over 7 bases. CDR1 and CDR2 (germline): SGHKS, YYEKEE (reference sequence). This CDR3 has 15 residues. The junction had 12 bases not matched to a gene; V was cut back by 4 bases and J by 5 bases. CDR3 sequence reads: CASSQVTSRYNEQYF. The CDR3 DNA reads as TGTGCCAGCAGCCAGGTGACTAGCCGATACAACGAGCAGTACTTC.

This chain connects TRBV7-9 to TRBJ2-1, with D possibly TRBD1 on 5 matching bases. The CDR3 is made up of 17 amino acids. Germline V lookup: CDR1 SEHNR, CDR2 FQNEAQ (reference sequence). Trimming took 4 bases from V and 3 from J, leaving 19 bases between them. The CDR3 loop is CASSSIAPRQIYNEQFF. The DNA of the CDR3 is TGTGCCAGCAGCTCGATCGCGCCTCGACAGATCTACAATGAGCAGTTCTTC.

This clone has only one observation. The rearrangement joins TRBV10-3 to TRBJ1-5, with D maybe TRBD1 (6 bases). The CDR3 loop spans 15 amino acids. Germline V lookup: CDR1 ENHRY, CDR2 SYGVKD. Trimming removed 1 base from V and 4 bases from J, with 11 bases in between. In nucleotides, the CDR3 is TGTGCCATCAGTGAGTTCAGGGGCTCAAATCAGCCCCAGCATTTT. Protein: CAISEFRGSNQPQHF.

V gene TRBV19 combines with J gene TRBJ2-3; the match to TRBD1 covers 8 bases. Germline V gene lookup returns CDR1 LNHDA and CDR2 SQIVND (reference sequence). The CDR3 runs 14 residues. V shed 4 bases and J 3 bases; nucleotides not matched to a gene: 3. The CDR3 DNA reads TGTGCCAGTAGTAAAGGACAGGGAACAGATACGCAGTATTTT. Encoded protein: CASSKGQGTDTQYF.